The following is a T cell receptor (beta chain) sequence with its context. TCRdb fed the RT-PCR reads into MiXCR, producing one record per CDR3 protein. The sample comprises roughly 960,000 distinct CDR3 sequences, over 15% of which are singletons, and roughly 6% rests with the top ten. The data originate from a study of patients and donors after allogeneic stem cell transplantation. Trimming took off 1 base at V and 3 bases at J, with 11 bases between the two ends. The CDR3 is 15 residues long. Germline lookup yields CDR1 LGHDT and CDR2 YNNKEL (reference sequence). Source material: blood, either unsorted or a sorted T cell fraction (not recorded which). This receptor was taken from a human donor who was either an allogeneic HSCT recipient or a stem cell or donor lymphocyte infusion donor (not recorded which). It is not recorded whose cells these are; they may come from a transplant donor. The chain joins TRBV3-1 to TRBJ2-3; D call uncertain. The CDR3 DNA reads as TGTGCCAGCAGCCAAGCAGGACCCAGGACAGATACGCAGTATTTT. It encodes CASSQAGPRTDTQYF.